This passage covers 28 T cell receptor beta chains from one sample sequenced in a study of cytomegalovirus exposure and HLA in healthy donors. The PCR used 60 Vbeta and 13 Jbeta primers. The table came from immunoSEQ multiplex PCR; TCRdb's copy has only in-frame clones and leaves some out. The top ten clones hold about 3% of a sample with a few hundred thousand clones, roughly 80% of them seen once. Source material: PBMCs. These receptors all come from a man under 40 in good health and CMV-seronegative.

A note on this clone: Compared with germline, one end of the junction differs, possibly owing to a read error. The CDR3 sequence: CASSLPPGQPNF. CDR3 nucleotides: TGTGCCAGCAGTTTGCCCCCGGGACAACCAAACTTC. The V call is TRBV28, the J call TRBJ2-7; tentatively, D is TRBD1 (6 bases). This CDR3 has 12 residues. The germline V gene encodes CDR1 MDHEN and CDR2 SYDVKM.

This chain connects TRBV2 to TRBJ2-5, with D perhaps TRBD1 (5 bases). The closer fit of TRBJ2-7 to the DNA end suggests the J call may be wrong. The CDR3 consists of 14 residues. Germline V gene lookup returns CDR1 SNHLY and CDR2 FYNNEI. Here the CDR3 reads CASTSGRVYYEQYF. CDR3 nucleotide sequence: TGTGCCAGCACCTCTGGCAGGGTATACTACGAGCAGTACTTC.

The chain employs TRBV10-3 and TRBJ2-3; TRBD2 might be the D (5 bases). Germline CDR1 and CDR2: ENHRY and SYGVKD. The CDR3 is made up of 15 amino acids. V was shortened by 2 bases and J by 4 bases, with 13 bases between the two germline ends. In nucleotides, the CDR3 is TGTGCCATCAGTGAGACTAGTGTATCGTCAGATACGCAGTATTTT. Protein product: CAISETSVSSDTQYF.

The chain couples TRBV6-1 to TRBJ2-7; 8 bases match TRBD1. V trimming: 7 bases; J trimming: 3 bases; junction bases outside the gene matches: 5. Germline V gene lookup returns CDR1 MNHNS and CDR2 SASEGT. The CDR3 is made up of 13 amino acids. The CDR3 region is CASNLGQGYEQYF. In DNA, the CDR3 is TGTGCCAGCAACCTAGGACAGGGCTACGAGCAGTACTTC.

This sequence joins TRBV4-3 and TRBJ2-7; D may be TRBD1 (5 bases). The CDR3 sequence is 16 residues long. The germline V gene encodes CDR1 LGHNA and CDR2 YSLEER. Trimming shortened V by 0 bases and J by 4 bases, and 16 bases separated the two germline ends. CDR3 residues: CASSQDSRVYMYEQYF. DNA of the CDR3: TGCGCCAGCAGCCAAGACTCCAGGGTTTATATGTACGAGCAGTACTTC.

V and J are TRBV7-2 and TRBJ1-4; a weak D match, TRBD1 (6 bases). The germline V and J ends were trimmed by 4 bases and 7 bases, with 16 bases remaining between them. This CDR3 is 15 amino acids long. Germline values: CDR1 SGHTA, CDR2 FQGNSA. DNA for the CDR3: TGTGCCAGCAGCTCCAATCAGGGGCAGGGTGAAAAACTGTTTTTT. Translated: CASSSNQGQGEKLFF. Combining the CDR3 with reference TRBV7-2 and TRBJ1-4 gives the whole variable domain GAGVSQSPSNKVTEKGKDVELRCDPISGHTALYWYRQSLGQGLEFLIYFQGNSAPDKSGLPSDRFSAERTGGSVSTLTIQRTQQEDSAVYLCASSSNQGQGEKLFFGSGTQLSVL.

The chain is built from TRBV5-6 and TRBJ2-3; 7 bases match TRBD2. The CDR3 runs to 15 residues. Unmatched junction bases numbered 5, after V lost 2 bases and J lost 2 bases. Germline loops: CDR1 SGHDT, CDR2 YYEEEE. The CDR3 reads CASSFIAGITDTQYF. In DNA, the CDR3 is TGTGCCAGCAGCTTCATAGCGGGCATCACAGATACGCAGTATTTT.

The chain combines TRBV25-1 with TRBJ2-7; 10 bases match TRBD1. The J segment lost 0 bases and the V segment lost 4 bases, leaving 3 bases of the junction unmatched. The CDR3 sequence is 15 residues long. CDR1 is MGHDK and CDR2 is SYGVNS in the germline V gene. The CDR3 DNA is TGTGCCAGCAGTGGGGGGACAGGGGCCTCCTACGAGCAGTACTTC. This sequence encodes CASSGGTGASYEQYF.

This clone was picked up one time. This chain links TRBV28 with TRBJ2-2; the match to TRBD2 covers 7 bases. Germline CDR1 reads MDHEN; CDR2 reads SYDVKM. This CDR3 has 15 residues. V gave up 5 bases and J gave up 5 bases; unmatched junction bases: 8. CDR3 bases: TGTGCCAGCAGTCTCTACGGGGGGTTTACCGGGGAGCTGTTTTTT. Translated: CASSLYGGFTGELFF. The variable domain in full, completed from reference TRBV28 and TRBJ2-2, reads DVKVTQSSRYLVKRTGEKVFLECVQDMDHENMFWYRQDPGLGLRLIYFSYDVKMKEKGDIPEGYSVSREKKERFSLILESASTNQTSMYLCASSLYGGFTGELFFGEGSRLTVL.

The CDR3 DNA reads as TGCGCCAGCAGCTTTAGGGCAGGGGAGGGAGGCTACACCTTC. Amino acids: CASSFRAGEGGYTF. The V and J genes are TRBV5-1 and TRBJ1-2; possibly TRBD1 for D (6 bases). Trimming shortened V by 2 bases and J by 8 bases, and 16 bases separated the two germline ends. The CDR3 runs 14 residues. CDR1 SGHRS and CDR2 YFSETQ come from the germline V gene.

The chain joins TRBV10-1 to TRBJ1-2, with D maybe TRBD1 (6 bases). The V end lost 5 bases, the J end lost 10 bases, and 32 bases lay between the germline ends. Germline CDR1 and CDR2: WNHNN and SYGVQD (reference sequence). The CDR3 is 18 amino acids. The CDR3 DNA is TGCGCCAGCAGTACCGACAGCTTCTATTTGGCCTTCCAGGGGTTCTACACCTTC. Its translation: CASSTDSFYLAFQGFYTF.

V usage is TRBV6-6 and J usage is TRBJ2-5; D possibly corresponds to TRBD2 (6 bases). The germline V and J ends were trimmed by 7 bases and 7 bases, with 19 bases remaining between them. CDR3 length: 14 residues. Germline V gene data show CDR1 as MNHNY and CDR2 as SVGAGI (reference sequence). In DNA form, the CDR3 reads TGTGCCAGCACAGCCGGGACTTCAACGGGGACCCAGTACTTC. This translates into CASTAGTSTGTQYF.

This clone was recorded once. V gene TRBV28 combines with J gene TRBJ1-6; D not resolved. Germline V gene data show CDR1 as MDHEN and CDR2 as SYDVKM. V lost 6 bases, J lost 10 bases, and 16 bases lay in between. The CDR3 totals 14 residues. The CDR3 region is CASSFRKRWSPLHF. DNA for the CDR3: TGTGCCAGCAGCTTTCGGAAGCGCTGGTCACCCCTCCACTTT.

V is TRBV28 and J is TRBJ1-2, with unresolved D. This CDR3 region has 15 residues. Per the germline V gene, CDR1 is MDHEN and CDR2 is SYDVKM. The V end was cut by 2 bases, the J end by 3 bases, with 13 bases between. CDR3 region: CASSLQRLRDYGYTF. Written as DNA, the CDR3 is TGTGCCAGCAGTTTACAGCGACTACGGGACTATGGCTACACCTTC.

Only one count was recorded for this clone. The chain joins TRBV4-2 to TRBJ2-3, with D perhaps matching TRBD2 (5 bases). The CDR3 loop spans 15 amino acids. Germline CDR1 LGHNA, CDR2 YNFKEQ. Trimming cost V 0 bases and J 2 bases, with 9 bases left between them. CDR3 sequence: CASSQEILVTDTQYF. CDR3 coding DNA: TGTGCCAGCAGCCAAGAAATACTAGTCACAGATACGCAGTATTTT.

The chain couples TRBV7-8 to TRBJ2-1; D gene unclear. Between the trimmed V and J ends, which lost 5 bases and 2 bases, there was a span of 7 bases. The germline CDR1 and CDR2 sequences are SGHVS and FQNEAQ. The CDR3 is made up of 13 amino acids. This chain's CDR3 is CASSLRAYNEQFF. CDR3 sequence (DNA): TGTGCCAGCAGCCTCCGGGCCTACAATGAGCAGTTCTTC.

There are a few counts of this clone. The V and J genes are TRBV9 and TRBJ2-7, with 8 bases that match TRBD2. V dropped 4 bases and J dropped 5; count of bases not matched to a gene: 8. There are 14 residues in the CDR3. In germline, CDR1 is SGDLS, CDR2 YYNGEE. CDR3 nucleotides: TGTGCCAGCAGCCCCGGGGGGGCCCGAAACGAGCAGTACTTC. Its translation is CASSPGGARNEQYF.

The gene calls are TRBV27 and TRBJ2-1, with D possibly TRBD1 on 6 matching bases. CDR1 is MNHEY and CDR2 is SMNVEV in the germline V gene (reference sequence). Trimming pared 6 bases from V and 7 bases from J, leaving 13 bases between. The CDR3 length is 13 residues. In nucleotides, the CDR3 is TGTGCCAGCAGGACCGGGACAACTAATGAGCAGTTCTTC. This translates into CASRTGTTNEQFF.

This clone was detected only once. Its ends do not fully match the called genes, so a read error is possible. V usage is TRBV7-9 and J usage is TRBJ1-5, with TRBD1 matching 9 bases. The CDR3 loop spans 15 amino acids. Germline CDR1 and CDR2: SEHNR and FQNEAQ (reference sequence). CDR3 loop: CSSSLGGQGNQPQHF. Here the CDR3 DNA reads TGTTCCAGCAGCTTAGGGGGACAGGGTAATCAGCCCCAGCATTTT. The entire variable domain, with the rest obtained from reference TRBV7-9 and TRBJ1-5, is as follows: DTGVSQNPRHKITKRGQNVTFRCDPISEHNRLYWYRQTLGQGPEFLTYFQNEAQLEKSRLLSDRFSAERPKGSFSTLEIQRTEQGDSAMYLCSSSLGGQGNQPQHFGDGTRLSIL.

About this clone: A read error may produce the germline difference seen at one junction end. The chain has TRBV20-1 and TRBJ2-3; D possibly corresponds to TRBD2 (6 bases). From germline, CDR1 is DFQATT and CDR2 SNEGSKA (reference sequence). The CDR3 sequence is 10 residues long. The CDR3 loop reads CSAGTGGLVF. The CDR3 coding sequence is TGCAGTGCCGGGACTGGGGGTTTGGTATTT.

The chain joins TRBV11-2 to TRBJ2-7; the D gene is possibly TRBD2 (7 bases). V was clipped by 3 bases and J by 2 bases, with 14 bases between them. The germline CDR1 and CDR2 sequences are SGHAT and FQNNGV. The CDR3 has 15 amino acids. The chain's CDR3 is CASSFGGRPAYEQYF. CDR3 bases: TGTGCCAGCAGCTTCGGGGGGCGCCCCGCCTACGAGCAGTACTTC. Together with reference TRBV11-2 and TRBJ2-7, the CDR3 gives the full variable domain: EAGVAQSPRYKIIEKRQSVAFWCNPISGHATLYWYQQILGQGPKLLIQFQNNGVVDDSQLPKDRFSAERLKGVDSTLKIQPAKLEDSAVYLCASSFGGRPAYEQYFGPGTRLTVT.

V is TRBV19 and J is TRBJ2-1, with D possibly TRBD2 on 7 matching bases. The CDR3 is 13 residues long. Germline values: CDR1 LNHDA, CDR2 SQIVND (reference sequence). V lost 3 bases, J lost 16 bases, and 19 bases lay in between. The CDR3 here is CASSIRGAPIPFF. The CDR3 region has the DNA TGTGCCAGTAGTATCCGGGGGGCTCCGATTCCATTCTTC.

This clone was observed a few times. CDR3 nucleotides: TGTGCCAGCAGTAGGGACCCGGTGACAGGTCACGAGCAGTACTTC. Translated, it gives CASSRDPVTGHEQYF. The V call is TRBV6-1, the J call TRBJ2-7; D perhaps matches TRBD1 (6 bases). V dropped 5 bases and J dropped 5 bases, with 19 bases sitting between them. CDR3 length equals 15 residues. The germline CDR1 and CDR2 sequences are MNHNS and SASEGT.

The chain combines TRBV9 with TRBJ1-2; 10 bases are shared with TRBD1. The junction had 7 bases not matched to a gene; V was cut back by 4 bases and J by 4 bases. Germline V gives CDR1 SGDLS, CDR2 YYNGEE. The CDR3 runs 15 residues. The CDR3 is CASSNRQGALYGYTF. CDR3 nucleotides: TGTGCCAGCAGCAACCGACAGGGGGCTCTCTATGGCTACACCTTC. The variable domain in full, completed from reference TRBV9 and TRBJ1-2, reads DSGVTQTPKHLITATGQRVTLRCSPRSGDLSVYWYQQSLDQGLQFLIQYYNGEERAKGNILERFSAQQFPDLHSELNLSSLELGDSALYFCASSNRQGALYGYTFGSGTRLTVV.

This clone was seen a single time. The chain is built from TRBV7-2 and TRBJ2-3, with TRBD2 matching over 8 bases. The germline V gene encodes CDR1 SGHTA and CDR2 FQGNSA. This CDR3 spans 17 amino acids. Unmatched junction bases numbered 12, after V lost 1 base and J lost 6 bases. CDR3 sequence: CASSLVAGGANSDTQYF. CDR3 DNA: TGTGCCAGCAGCTTAGTGGCCGGGGGGGCAAATTCCGATACGCAGTATTTT. Supplemented by reference TRBV7-2 and TRBJ2-3, the full variable domain reads GAGVSQSPSNKVTEKGKDVELRCDPISGHTALYWYRQSLGQGLEFLIYFQGNSAPDKSGLPSDRFSAERTGGSVSTLTIQRTQQEDSAVYLCASSLVAGGANSDTQYFGPGTRLTVL.

There are a few counts of this clone. The same CDR3 can be traced to other DNA sequences in this sample. The chain has TRBV15 and TRBJ1-4; D is ambiguous. The V end lost 1 base, the J end lost 7 bases, and 7 bases lay between the germline ends. This CDR3 has 13 residues. CDR1 is LNHNV, CDR2 YYDKDF, per germline (reference sequence). The CDR3 loop reads CATSRGATEKLFF. CDR3 bases: TGTGCCACCAGCAGAGGGGCTACTGAAAAACTGTTTTTT.

The chain uses TRBV18 and TRBJ2-3, with D possibly matching TRBD2 (5 bases). Germline values: CDR1 KGHSH, CDR2 LQKENI. The germline V and J ends were trimmed by 5 bases and 0 bases, with 9 bases remaining between them. The CDR3 loop spans 14 amino acids. The CDR3 loop reads CASSTRTSTDTQYF. CDR3 DNA: TGTGCCAGCTCAACAAGGACTAGCACAGATACGCAGTATTTT.

This rearrangement joins TRBV27 to TRBJ1-5; D is undetermined. Germline CDR1 reads MNHEY; CDR2 reads SMNVEV (reference sequence). The CDR3 contains 12 residues. V was pared by 4 bases and J by 4 bases, with 5 bases between. CDR3 coding DNA: TGTGCCAGCAGTTCCCATAATCAGCCCCAGCATTTT. This encodes CASSSHNQPQHF.